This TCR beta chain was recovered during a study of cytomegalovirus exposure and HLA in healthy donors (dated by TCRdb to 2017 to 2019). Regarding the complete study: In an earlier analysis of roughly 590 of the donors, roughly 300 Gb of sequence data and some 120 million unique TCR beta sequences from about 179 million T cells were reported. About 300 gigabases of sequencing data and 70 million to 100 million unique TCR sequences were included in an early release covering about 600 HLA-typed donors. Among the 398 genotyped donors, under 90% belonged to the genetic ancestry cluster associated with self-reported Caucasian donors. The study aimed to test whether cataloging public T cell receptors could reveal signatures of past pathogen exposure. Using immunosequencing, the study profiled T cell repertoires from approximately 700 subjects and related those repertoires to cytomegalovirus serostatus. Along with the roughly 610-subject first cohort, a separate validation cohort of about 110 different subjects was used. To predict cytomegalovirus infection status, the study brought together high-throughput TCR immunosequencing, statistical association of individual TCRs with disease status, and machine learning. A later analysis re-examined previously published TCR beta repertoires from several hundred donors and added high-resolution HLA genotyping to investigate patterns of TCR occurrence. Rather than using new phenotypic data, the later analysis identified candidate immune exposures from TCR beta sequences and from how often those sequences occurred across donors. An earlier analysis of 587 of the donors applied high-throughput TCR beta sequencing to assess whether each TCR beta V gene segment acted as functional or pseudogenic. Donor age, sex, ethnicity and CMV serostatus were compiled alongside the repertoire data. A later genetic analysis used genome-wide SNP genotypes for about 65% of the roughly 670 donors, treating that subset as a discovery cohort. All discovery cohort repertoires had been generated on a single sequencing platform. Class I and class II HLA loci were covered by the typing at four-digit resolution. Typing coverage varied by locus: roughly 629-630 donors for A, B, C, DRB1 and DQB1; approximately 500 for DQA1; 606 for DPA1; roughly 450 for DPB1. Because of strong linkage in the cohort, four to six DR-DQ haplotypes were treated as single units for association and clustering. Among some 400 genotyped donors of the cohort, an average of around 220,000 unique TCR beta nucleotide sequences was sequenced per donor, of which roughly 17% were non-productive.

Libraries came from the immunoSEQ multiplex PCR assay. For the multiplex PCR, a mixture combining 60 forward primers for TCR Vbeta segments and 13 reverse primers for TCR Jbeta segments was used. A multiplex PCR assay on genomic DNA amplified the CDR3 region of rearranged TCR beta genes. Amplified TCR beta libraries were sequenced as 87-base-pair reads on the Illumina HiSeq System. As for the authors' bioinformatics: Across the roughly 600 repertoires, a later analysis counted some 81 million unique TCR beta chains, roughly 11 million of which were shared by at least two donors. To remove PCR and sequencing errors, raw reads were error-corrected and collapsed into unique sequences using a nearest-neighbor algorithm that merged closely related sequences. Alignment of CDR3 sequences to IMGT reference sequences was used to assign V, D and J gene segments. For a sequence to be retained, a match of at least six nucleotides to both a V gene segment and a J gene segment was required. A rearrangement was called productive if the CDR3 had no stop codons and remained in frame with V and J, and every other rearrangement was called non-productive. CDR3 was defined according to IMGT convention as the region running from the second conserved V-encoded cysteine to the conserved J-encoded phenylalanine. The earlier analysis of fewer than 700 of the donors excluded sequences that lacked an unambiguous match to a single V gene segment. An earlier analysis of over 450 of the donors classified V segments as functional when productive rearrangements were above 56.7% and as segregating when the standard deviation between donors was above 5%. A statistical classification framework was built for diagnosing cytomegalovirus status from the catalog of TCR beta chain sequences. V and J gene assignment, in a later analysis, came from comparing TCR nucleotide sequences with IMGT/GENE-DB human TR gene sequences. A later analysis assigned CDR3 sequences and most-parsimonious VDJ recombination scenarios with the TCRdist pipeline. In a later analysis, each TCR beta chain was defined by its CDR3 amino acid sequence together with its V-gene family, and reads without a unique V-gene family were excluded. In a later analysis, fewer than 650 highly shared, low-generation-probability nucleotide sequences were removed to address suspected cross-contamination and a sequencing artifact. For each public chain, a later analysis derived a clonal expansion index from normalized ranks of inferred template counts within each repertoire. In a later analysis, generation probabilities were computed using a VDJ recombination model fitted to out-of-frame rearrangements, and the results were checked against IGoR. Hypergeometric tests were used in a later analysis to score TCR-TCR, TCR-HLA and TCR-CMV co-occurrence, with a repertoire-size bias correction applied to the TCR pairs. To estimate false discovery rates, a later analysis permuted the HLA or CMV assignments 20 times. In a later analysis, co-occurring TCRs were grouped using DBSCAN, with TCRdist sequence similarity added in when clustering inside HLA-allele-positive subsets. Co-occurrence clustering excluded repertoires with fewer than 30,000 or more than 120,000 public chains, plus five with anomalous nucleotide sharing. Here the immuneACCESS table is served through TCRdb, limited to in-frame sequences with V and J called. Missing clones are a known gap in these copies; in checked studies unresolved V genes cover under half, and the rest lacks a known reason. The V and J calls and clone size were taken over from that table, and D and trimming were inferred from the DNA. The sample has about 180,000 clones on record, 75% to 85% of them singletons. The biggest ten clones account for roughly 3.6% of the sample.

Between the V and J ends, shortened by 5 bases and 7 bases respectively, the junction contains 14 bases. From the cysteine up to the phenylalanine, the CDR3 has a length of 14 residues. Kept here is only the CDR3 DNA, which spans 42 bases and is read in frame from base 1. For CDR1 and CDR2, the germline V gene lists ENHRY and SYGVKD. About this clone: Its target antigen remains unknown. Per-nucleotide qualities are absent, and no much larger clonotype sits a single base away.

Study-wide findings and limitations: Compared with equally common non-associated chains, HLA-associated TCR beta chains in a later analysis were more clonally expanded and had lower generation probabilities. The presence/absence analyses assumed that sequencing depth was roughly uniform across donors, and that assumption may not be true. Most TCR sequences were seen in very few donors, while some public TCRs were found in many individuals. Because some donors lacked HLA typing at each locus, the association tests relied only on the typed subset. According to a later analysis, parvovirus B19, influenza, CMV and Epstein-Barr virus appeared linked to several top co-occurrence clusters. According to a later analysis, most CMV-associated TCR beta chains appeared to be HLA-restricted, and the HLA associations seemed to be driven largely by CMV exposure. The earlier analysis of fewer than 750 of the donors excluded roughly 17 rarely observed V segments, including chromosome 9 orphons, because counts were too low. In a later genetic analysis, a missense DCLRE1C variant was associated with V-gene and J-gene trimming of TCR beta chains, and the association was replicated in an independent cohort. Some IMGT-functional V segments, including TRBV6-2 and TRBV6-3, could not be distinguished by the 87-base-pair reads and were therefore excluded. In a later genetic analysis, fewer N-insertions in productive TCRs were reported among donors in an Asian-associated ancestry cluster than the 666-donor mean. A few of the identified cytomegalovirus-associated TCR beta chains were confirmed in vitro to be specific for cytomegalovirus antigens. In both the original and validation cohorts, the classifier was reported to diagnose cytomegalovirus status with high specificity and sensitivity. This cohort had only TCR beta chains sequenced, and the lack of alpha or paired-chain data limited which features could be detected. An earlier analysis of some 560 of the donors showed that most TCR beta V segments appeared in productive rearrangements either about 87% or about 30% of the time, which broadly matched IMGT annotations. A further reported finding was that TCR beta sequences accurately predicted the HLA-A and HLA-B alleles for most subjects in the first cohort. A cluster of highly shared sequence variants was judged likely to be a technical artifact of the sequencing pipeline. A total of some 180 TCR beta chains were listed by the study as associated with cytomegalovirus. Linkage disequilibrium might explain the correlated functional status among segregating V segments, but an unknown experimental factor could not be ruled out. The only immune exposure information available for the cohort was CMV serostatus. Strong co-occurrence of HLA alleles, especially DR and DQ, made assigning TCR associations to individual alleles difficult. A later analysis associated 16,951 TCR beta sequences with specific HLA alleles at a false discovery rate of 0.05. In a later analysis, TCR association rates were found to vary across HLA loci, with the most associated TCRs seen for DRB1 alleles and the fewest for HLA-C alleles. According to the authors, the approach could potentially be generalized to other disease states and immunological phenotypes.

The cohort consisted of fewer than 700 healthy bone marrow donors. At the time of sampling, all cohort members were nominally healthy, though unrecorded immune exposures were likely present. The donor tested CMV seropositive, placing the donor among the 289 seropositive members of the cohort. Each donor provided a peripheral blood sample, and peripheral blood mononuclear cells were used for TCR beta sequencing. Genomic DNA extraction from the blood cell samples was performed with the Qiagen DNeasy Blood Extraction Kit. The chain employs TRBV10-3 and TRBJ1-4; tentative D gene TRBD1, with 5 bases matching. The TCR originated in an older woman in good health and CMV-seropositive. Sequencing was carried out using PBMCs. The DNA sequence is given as TGTGCCATCAGTTATGACAGCCTGGGTGAAAAACTGTTTTTT. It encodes CAISYDSLGEKLFF.